This TCR beta chain originates from a study of blood T cell repertoires in COVID-19. Study in general: The United States, Italy and Spain provided the acute and convalescent COVID-19 samples. T cells, B-cell-depleted T cells, or PBMCs supplied cDNA or gDNA.

Original processing methods: It was from reference gene primer amplification that nucleated cell counts were estimated. Produced via immunoSEQ multiplex PCR; TCRdb's table is partial and in-frame only. V and J calls plus clone size are reproduced from that table; the DNA served to infer D and trimming. Of some 110,000 clones listed, roughly 78% were seen once; the top ten hold under 20%. This CDR3 region has 12 residues. V was clipped by 3 bases and J by 6 bases, with 9 bases between them. From germline, CDR1 is LNHDA and CDR2 SQIVND (reference sequence). The receptor comes from a man between 60 and 75 years old with active or convalescent COVID-19. Sequences were obtained from peripheral blood. V is TRBV19 and J is TRBJ2-7, with TRBD2 as a possible D gene (6 bases). CDR3 in DNA: TGTGCCAGTAGTATTCGGGGAGGCGAGCAGTACTTC. It yields the protein CASSIRGGEQYF. The whole variable domain, filled in from reference TRBV19 and TRBJ2-7, reads DGGITQSPKYLFRKEGQNVTLSCEQNLNHDAMYWYRQDPGQGLRLIYYSQIVNDFQKGDIAEGYSVSREKKESFPLTVTSAQKNPTAFYLCASSIRGGEQYFGPGTRLTVT.